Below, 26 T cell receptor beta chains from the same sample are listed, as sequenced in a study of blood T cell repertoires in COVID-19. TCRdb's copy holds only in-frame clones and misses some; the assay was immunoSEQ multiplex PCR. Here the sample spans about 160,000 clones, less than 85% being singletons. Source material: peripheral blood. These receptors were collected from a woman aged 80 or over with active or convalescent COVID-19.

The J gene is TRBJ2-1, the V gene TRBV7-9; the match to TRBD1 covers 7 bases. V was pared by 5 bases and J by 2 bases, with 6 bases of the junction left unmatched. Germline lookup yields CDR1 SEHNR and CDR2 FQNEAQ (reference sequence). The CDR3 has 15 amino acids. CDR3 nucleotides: TGTGCCAGCAGCCGCCGGGACAGCACCTACAATGAGCAGTTCTTC. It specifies CASSRRDSTYNEQFF.

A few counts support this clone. In DNA form, the CDR3 reads TGTGCCAGTTCCCCGACAGGTAGTTTTACAGATACGCAGTATTTT. Protein product: CASSPTGSFTDTQYF. The chain links TRBV7-3 to TRBJ2-3, with a weak D call TRBD1 (6 bases). Germline V gives CDR1 SGHTA, CDR2 FQGTGA. Trimming took off 9 bases at V and 3 bases at J, with 19 bases between the two ends. CDR3 length: 15 residues. The full variable domain, in which reference TRBV7-3 and TRBJ2-3 provide the parts outside the CDR3, is GAGVSQTPSNKVTEKGKYVELRCDPISGHTALYWYRQSLGQGPEFLIYFQGTGAADDSGLPNDRFFAVRPEGSVSTLKIQRTERGDSAVYLCASSPTGSFTDTQYFGPGTRLTVL.

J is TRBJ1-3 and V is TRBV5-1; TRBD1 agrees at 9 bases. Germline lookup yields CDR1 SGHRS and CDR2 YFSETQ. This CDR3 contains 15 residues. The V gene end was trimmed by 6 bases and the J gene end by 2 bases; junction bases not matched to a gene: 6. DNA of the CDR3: TGCGCCAGCAATCCCGGGACAGGGACTGGAAACACCATATATTTT. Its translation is CASNPGTGTGNTIYF.

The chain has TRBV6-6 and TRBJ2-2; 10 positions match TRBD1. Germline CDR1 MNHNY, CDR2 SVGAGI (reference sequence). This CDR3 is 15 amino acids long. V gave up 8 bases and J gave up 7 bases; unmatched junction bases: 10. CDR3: CASGDRGRIGGELFF. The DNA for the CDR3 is TGTGCCAGCGGCGACAGGGGGCGAATAGGCGGGGAGCTGTTTTTT.

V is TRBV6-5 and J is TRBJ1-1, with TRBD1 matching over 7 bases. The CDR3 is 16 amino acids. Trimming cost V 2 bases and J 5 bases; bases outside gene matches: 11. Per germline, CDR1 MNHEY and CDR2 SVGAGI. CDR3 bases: TGTGCCAGCAGTTACCTCCGTGCAGGGGGTGGGACTGAAGCTTTCTTT. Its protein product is CASSYLRAGGGTEAFF.

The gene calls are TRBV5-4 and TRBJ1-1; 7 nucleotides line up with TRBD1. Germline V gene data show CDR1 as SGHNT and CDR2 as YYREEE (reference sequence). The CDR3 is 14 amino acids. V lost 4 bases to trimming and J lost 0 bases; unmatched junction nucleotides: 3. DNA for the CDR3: TGTGCCAGCAGCATGACAGGGTTGAACACTGAAGCTTTCTTT. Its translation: CASSMTGLNTEAFF. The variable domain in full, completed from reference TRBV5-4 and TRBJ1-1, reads ETGVTQSPTHLIKTRGQQVTLRCSSQSGHNTVSWYQQALGQGPQFIFQYYREEENGRGNFPPRFSGLQFPNYSSELNVNALELDDSALYLCASSMTGLNTEAFFGQGTRLTVV.

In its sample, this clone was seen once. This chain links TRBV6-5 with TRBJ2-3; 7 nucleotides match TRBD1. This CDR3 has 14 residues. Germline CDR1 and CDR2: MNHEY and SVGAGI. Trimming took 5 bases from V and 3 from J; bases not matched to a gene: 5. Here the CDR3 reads CASSRDRETDTQYF. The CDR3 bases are TGTGCCAGCAGTCGGGACAGAGAGACAGATACGCAGTATTTT.

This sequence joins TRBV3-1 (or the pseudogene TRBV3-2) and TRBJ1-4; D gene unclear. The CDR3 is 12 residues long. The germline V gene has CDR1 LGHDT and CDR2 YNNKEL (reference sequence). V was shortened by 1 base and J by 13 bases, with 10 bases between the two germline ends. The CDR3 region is CASSQGSARLFF. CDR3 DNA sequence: TGTGCCAGCAGCCAAGGTAGTGCTCGACTGTTTTTT.

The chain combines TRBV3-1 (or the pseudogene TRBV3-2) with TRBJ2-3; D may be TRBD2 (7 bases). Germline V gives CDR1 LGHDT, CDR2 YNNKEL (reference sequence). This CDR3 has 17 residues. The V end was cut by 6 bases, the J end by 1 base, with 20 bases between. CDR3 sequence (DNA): TGTGCCAGCAGAAAGAAAGGGGGGGGGAGCCGCACAGATACGCAGTATTTT. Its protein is CASRKKGGGSRTDTQYF.

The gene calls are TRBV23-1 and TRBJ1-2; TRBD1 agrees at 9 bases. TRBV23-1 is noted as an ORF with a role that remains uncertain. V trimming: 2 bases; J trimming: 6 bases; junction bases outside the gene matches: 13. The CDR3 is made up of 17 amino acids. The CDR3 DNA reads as TGCGCCAGCAGTCAAATCAGGGGACAGGGTCCGACCGATGGCTACACCTTC. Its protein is CASSQIRGQGPTDGYTF.

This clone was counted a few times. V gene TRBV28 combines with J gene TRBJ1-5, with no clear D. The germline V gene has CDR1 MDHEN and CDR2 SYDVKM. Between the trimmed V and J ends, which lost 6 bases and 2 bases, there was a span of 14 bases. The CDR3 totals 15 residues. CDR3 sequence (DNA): TGTGCCAGCAGGAGGTACTGGGAGGGCAATCAGCCCCAGCATTTT. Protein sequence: CASRRYWEGNQPQHF.

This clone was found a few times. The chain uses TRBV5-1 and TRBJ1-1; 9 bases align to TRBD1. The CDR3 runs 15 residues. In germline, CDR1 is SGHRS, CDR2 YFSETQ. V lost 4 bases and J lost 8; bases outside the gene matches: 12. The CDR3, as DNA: TGCGCCAGCAGCCCATCACAGGGGGCGGGTTTCGAAGCTTTCTTT. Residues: CASSPSQGAGFEAFF. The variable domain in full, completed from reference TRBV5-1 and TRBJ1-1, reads KAGVTQTPRYLIKTRGQQVTLSCSPISGHRSVSWYQQTPGQGLQFLFEYFSETQRNKGNFPGRFSGRQFSNSRSEMNVSTLELGDSALYLCASSPSQGAGFEAFFGQGTRLTVV.

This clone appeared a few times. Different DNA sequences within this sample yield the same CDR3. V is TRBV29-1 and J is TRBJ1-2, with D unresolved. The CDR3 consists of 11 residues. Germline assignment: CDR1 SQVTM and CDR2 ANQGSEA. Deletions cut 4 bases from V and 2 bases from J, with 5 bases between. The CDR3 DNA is TGCAGCGTTGGAGGCAACTATGGCTACACCTTC. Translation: CSVGGNYGYTF.

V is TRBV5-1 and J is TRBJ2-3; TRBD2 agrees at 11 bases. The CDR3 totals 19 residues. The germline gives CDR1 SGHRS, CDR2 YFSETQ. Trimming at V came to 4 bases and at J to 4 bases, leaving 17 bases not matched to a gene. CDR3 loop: CASSREGLAVPGGADTQYF. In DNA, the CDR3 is TGCGCCAGCAGCCGGGAGGGACTAGCGGTGCCGGGCGGGGCAGATACGCAGTATTTT.

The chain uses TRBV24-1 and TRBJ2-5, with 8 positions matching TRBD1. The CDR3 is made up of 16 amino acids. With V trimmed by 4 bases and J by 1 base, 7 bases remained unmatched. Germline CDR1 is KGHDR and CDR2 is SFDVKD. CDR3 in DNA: TGTGCCACCAGTGACGCAGGACAGGGAAGCCAAGAGACCCAGTACTTC. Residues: CATSDAGQGSQETQYF.

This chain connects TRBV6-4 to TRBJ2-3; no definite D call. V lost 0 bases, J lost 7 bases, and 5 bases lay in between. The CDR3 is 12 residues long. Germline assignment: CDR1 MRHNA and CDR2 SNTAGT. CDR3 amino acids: CASSDSTYTQYF. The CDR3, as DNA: TGTGCCAGCAGTGACTCGACATATACGCAGTATTTT.

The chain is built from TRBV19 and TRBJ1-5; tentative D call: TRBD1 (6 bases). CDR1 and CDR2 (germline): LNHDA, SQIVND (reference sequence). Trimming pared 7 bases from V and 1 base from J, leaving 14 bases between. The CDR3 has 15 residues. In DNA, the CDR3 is TGTGCCAGTATTGGGGGAGGGGGGAGCAATCAGCCCCAGCATTTT. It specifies CASIGGGGSNQPQHF.

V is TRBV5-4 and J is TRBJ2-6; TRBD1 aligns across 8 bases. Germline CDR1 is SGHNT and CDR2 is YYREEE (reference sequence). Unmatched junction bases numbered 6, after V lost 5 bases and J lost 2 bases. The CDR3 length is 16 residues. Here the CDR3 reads CASRPGTGTGANVLTF. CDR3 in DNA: TGTGCCAGCAGACCCGGGACAGGTACTGGGGCCAACGTCCTGACTTTC.

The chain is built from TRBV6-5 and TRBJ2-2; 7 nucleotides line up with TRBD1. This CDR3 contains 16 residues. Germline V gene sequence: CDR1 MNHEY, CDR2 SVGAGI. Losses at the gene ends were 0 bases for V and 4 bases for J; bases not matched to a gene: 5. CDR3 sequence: CASSYSDRAGTGELFF. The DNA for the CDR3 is TGTGCCAGCAGTTACTCCGACAGGGCGGGCACCGGGGAGCTGTTTTTT.

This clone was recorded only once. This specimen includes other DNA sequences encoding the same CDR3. The CDR3 bases are TGTGCCAGCAGCTTAGAAGGGGCCGGCGAGCAGTACTTC. It translates to CASSLEGAGEQYF. The chain links TRBV7-9 to TRBJ2-7; possible D gene TRBD1, 5 bases. The length of the CDR3 is 13 residues. The germline V gene encodes CDR1 SEHNR and CDR2 FQNEAQ (reference sequence). With 1 base removed from V and 6 bases from J, the gap between germline ends came to 10 bases.

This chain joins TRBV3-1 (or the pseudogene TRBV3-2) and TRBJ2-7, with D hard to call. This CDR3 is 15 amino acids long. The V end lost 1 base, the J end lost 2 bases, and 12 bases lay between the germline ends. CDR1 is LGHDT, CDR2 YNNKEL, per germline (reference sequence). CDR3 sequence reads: CASSQAPGHTYEQYF. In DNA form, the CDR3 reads TGTGCCAGCAGCCAAGCCCCAGGCCATACCTACGAGCAGTACTTC.

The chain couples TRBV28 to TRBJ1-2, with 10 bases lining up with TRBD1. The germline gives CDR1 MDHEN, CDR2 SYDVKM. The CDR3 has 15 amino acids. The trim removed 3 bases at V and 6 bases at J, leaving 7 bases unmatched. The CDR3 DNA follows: TGTGCCAGCAGTTTCGGGGACAGGGGTCTTAATGGCTACACCTTC. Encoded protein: CASSFGDRGLNGYTF.

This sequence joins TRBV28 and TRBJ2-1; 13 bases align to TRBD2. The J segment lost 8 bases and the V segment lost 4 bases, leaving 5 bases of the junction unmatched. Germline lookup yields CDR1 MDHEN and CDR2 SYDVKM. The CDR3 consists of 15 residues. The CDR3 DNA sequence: TGTGCCAGCAGTTCATGGACTAGCGGGAGCTATGAGCAGTTCTTC. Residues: CASSSWTSGSYEQFF.

The CDR3 nucleotides are TGTGCCAGCAGCTGGCAGAGCGGGACCTACGAGCAGTACTTC. This translates into CASSWQSGTYEQYF. The J gene is TRBJ2-7, the V gene TRBV7-2; 7 nucleotides align to TRBD2. V gave up 4 bases and J gave up 2 bases; unmatched junction bases: 5. Germline assignment: CDR1 SGHTA and CDR2 FQGNSA. The CDR3 length is 14 residues.

The CDR3, as DNA: TGTGCCAGCAGGACAGGGGGCAGGTTTCAGCCCCAGCATTTT. Amino acids: CASRTGGRFQPQHF. This chain connects TRBV27 to TRBJ1-5; 10 nucleotides line up with TRBD1. The ends lost 6 bases at V and 6 bases at J; junction bases unmatched: 5. The CDR3 consists of 14 residues. From germline, CDR1 is MNHEY and CDR2 SMNVEV (reference sequence).

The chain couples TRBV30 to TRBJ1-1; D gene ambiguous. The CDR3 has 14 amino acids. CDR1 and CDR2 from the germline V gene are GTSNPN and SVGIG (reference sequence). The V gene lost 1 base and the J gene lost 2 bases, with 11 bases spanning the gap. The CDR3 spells CAWSAGWSNTEAFF. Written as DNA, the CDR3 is TGTGCCTGGAGTGCGGGGTGGAGCAACACTGAAGCTTTCTTT. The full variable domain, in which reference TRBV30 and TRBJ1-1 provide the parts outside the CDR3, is SQTIHQWPATLVQPVGSPLSLECTVEGTSNPNLYWYRQAAGRGLQLLFYSVGIGQISSEVPQNLSASRPQDRQFILSSKKLLLSDSGFYLCAWSAGWSNTEAFFGQGTRLTVV.